One and the same sample provided the 11 T cell receptor beta chains below, sequenced in a study of blood T cell repertoires in COVID-19. Clones were read by immunoSEQ multiplex PCR, and TCRdb kept only the in-frame ones, dropping some. This table has 200,000 or so clones, 80% appearing once. Sample: PBMCs or T cells enriched from blood (not recorded which). These receptors came from a middle-aged woman with acute COVID-19.

The chain links TRBV6-1 to TRBJ2-7, with D tentatively TRBD2 (6 bases). The CDR3 is made up of 15 amino acids. Germline CDR1 and CDR2: MNHNS and SASEGT. V lost 3 bases and J 4 bases, leaving 16 bases between the germline ends. This CDR3 reads CASSEGTSRTYEQYF. The CDR3 coding sequence is TGTGCCAGCAGTGAGGGAACTAGCAGAACATACGAGCAGTACTTC.

The V gene is TRBV27, the J gene TRBJ2-5; D is possibly TRBD1 (6 bases). Germline V CDR1 and CDR2: MNHEY, SMNVEV (reference sequence). This CDR3 contains 15 residues. V lost 5 bases to trimming and J lost 5 bases, with 18 bases between them. CDR3 sequence (DNA): TGTGCCAGCAGTATCCCCGGGACACCACCGGAGACCCAGTACTTC. Its translation is CASSIPGTPPETQYF.

Written as DNA, the CDR3 is TGTGCCAGCAGCTTAGACCCGGGAAGAGGAAACACCATATATTTT. This codes for CASSLDPGRGNTIYF. The chain combines TRBV7-2 with TRBJ1-3; D is ambiguous. V was clipped by 1 base and J by 4 bases, with 11 bases between them. Germline CDR1 reads SGHTA; CDR2 reads FQGNSA. CDR3 length: 15 amino acids.

The genes are TRBV7-9 and TRBJ1-2; D call uncertain. The CDR3 length is 17 residues. Trimming removed 5 bases from V and 8 bases from J, with 27 bases in between. Looked up from germline, CDR1 is SEHNR and CDR2 is FQNEAQ (reference sequence). CDR3 protein: CASSQPPPFDTMVGYTF. The CDR3 nucleotides are TGTGCCAGCAGCCAGCCCCCCCCCTTCGATACTATGGTGGGCTACACCTTC.

This clone occurred a few times. The V gene is TRBV19, the J gene TRBJ1-6; D remains unclear. Germline CDR1 and CDR2: LNHDA and SQIVND (reference sequence). The V and J ends lost 5 bases and 8 bases respectively, with 7 bases between them. This CDR3 region has 12 residues. DNA of the CDR3: TGTGCCAGTAGTCCGAGCCATTCACCCCTCCACTTT. Encoded protein: CASSPSHSPLHF.

The chain is built from TRBV11-2 and TRBJ2-1, with 8 bases matching TRBD1. Germline loops: CDR1 SGHAT, CDR2 FQNNGV. The V gene end was trimmed by 5 bases and the J gene end by 7 bases; junction bases not matched to a gene: 4. CDR3 length equals 13 residues. The CDR3 loop is CASSLDRGNEQFF. In DNA form, the CDR3 reads TGTGCCAGCAGCCTCGACAGGGGTAATGAGCAGTTCTTC.

The chain carries TRBV28 and TRBJ2-4, with 8 nucleotides matching TRBD2. CDR3 length: 14 amino acids. Losses at the gene ends were 2 bases for V and 9 bases for J; bases not matched to a gene: 6. Germline CDR1 reads MDHEN; CDR2 reads SYDVKM. The CDR3 sequence: CASSLGAGVFIQYF. CDR3 in DNA: TGTGCCAGCAGTTTAGGAGCGGGAGTGTTCATTCAGTACTTC.

The J gene is TRBJ2-1, the V gene TRBV7-9, with 7 bases matching TRBD1. Trimming took 8 bases from V and 9 from J; bases not matched to a gene: 13. Germline CDR1 and CDR2: SEHNR and FQNEAQ (reference sequence). CDR3 size: 14 residues. The CDR3 region has the DNA TGTGCCAGCTCCATTAAGGGGGCGGGTGGTGAGCAGTTCTTC. This encodes CASSIKGAGGEQFF.

The chain couples TRBV4-2 to TRBJ1-5; D ambiguous. Germline V lookup: CDR1 LGHNA, CDR2 YNFKEQ. CDR3 length: 15 amino acids. V lost 1 base to trimming and J lost 0 bases, with 7 bases between them. CDR3 sequence: CASSQGDFSNQPQHF. The CDR3 DNA follows: TGTGCCAGCAGCCAAGGAGACTTTAGCAATCAGCCCCAGCATTTT.

The J gene is TRBJ2-7, the V gene TRBV7-9; weak D call: TRBD2 (5 bases). Trimming shortened V by 6 bases and J by 1 base, and 13 bases separated the two germline ends. Germline assignment: CDR1 SEHNR and CDR2 FQNEAQ (reference sequence). The CDR3 sequence is 14 residues long. The CDR3 sequence: CASRQTSASYEQYF. The DNA for the CDR3 is TGTGCCAGCAGACAAACTAGTGCGTCCTACGAGCAGTACTTC.

The chain employs TRBV19 and TRBJ2-1; 10 positions agree with TRBD2. J gave up 6 bases and V 7 bases, and 12 bases lay outside the gene matches. The germline V gene encodes CDR1 LNHDA and CDR2 SQIVND (reference sequence). The length of the CDR3 is 16 residues. The CDR3 reads CASTQSTSGLFNEQFF. CDR3 DNA sequence: TGTGCCAGTACCCAATCGACTAGCGGGCTCTTCAATGAGCAGTTCTTC.